This T cell receptor beta chain comes out of a study of beta chain features in type 1 diabetes. The CDR3 loop spans 18 amino acids. CDR1 is LNHDA and CDR2 is SQIVND in the germline V gene (reference sequence). V lost 5 bases and J lost 5; bases outside the gene matches: 13. Every bit of the isolated RNA underwent reverse transcription, so sequencing read expressed TCRB transcripts. Clones were read by immunoSEQ multiplex PCR, and TCRdb kept only the in-frame ones, dropping some. This sample has some 100,000 clones; around 40% occur once, and the top ten carry over 0.05%. This clone has only a few counts.

The receptor was isolated from a woman under 30 in good health. This chain uses TRBV19 with TRBJ2-5; the match to TRBD2 covers 14 bases. The specimen was stem cell memory CD4+ T cells from blood. The CDR3 nucleotides read TGTGCCAGTAGTCCGGGACTAGCGGGAGTAATCCTACGGGAGACCCAGTACTTC. It translates to CASSPGLAGVILRETQYF.